These T cell receptor beta chains were read from a single sample in a study of blood T cell repertoires in COVID-19. TCRdb's copy holds only in-frame clones and misses some; the assay was immunoSEQ multiplex PCR. This table holds a few hundred thousand clones, about nine tenths found once. The sequencing input was PBMCs or T cells enriched from blood (not recorded which). The receptors were gathered from a woman under 30 who had recovered from COVID-19. CDR3s include the opening cysteine and the closing phenylalanine or tryptophan. Each record gives: J gene, clone size, V gene, D gene, CDR3 protein, CDR3 DNA. D genes are given only for firm matches. Expanded clones are given a class, and other clones once, few, many or no size at all.

>TRBJ1-1|-|TRBV4-1|-
CASSQEDAGLEAFF
TGCGCCAGCAGCCAAGAGGATGCAGGACTTGAAGCTTTCTTT
>TRBJ2-2|-|TRBV30|TRBD1
CAWSAYDRVIGELFF
TGTGCCTGGAGTGCGTATGACAGGGTAATAGGGGAGCTGTTTTTT
>TRBJ1-1|-|TRBV28|-
CASSLTGNTEAFF
TGTGCCAGCAGTCTGACAGGGAACACTGAAGCTTTCTTT
>TRBJ1-2|-|TRBV2|TRBD1
CASGQEVNYGYTF
TGTGCCAGCGGACAGGAGGTAAACTATGGCTACACCTTC
>TRBJ1-3|-|TRBV29-1|-
CSVLRGSTTIYF
TGCAGCGTCCTAAGGGGCTCAACCACCATATATTTT
>TRBJ1-1|-|TRBV4-1|-
CASSPMFSVPEAFF
TGCGCCAGCAGCCCTATGTTTTCGGTTCCTGAAGCTTTCTTT
>TRBJ2-7|-|TRBV6-6|-
CASRTPGGLSYEQYF
TGTGCCAGCAGGACCCCCGGGGGACTCTCCTACGAGCAGTACTTC
>TRBJ2-1|-|TRBV24-1|TRBD2
CATSDPRGGTLRNEQFF
TGTGCCACCAGTGACCCCCGGGGGGGGACGTTGAGAAATGAGCAGTTCTTC
>TRBJ2-7|-|TRBV30|TRBD1
CAWSRRTGVYEQYF
TGTGCCTGGAGCCGCAGGACAGGGGTCTACGAGCAGTACTTC
>TRBJ2-7|-|TRBV28|TRBD1
CASSLTGAEQYF
TGTGCCAGCAGTTTAACAGGGGCCGAGCAGTACTTC
>TRBJ2-3|-|TRBV7-3|-
CASSLREYTDTQYF
TGTGCCAGCAGCTTACGAGAGTACACAGATACGCAGTATTTT
>TRBJ1-5|-|TRBV23-1|-
CASYPRQKLNQPQHF
TGCGCCAGCTACCCCAGGCAGAAATTGAATCAGCCCCAGCATTTT
>TRBJ1-1|-|TRBV5-4|-
CASSPVIGDTEAFF
TGTGCCAGCAGCCCGGTTATAGGGGACACTGAAGCTTTCTTT
>TRBJ1-1|-|TRBV5-6|-
CASRMGQNTEAFF
TGTGCCAGCAGAATGGGACAGAACACTGAAGCTTTCTTT
>TRBJ1-1|-|TRBV5-3|-
CARSSGTTEAFF
TGTGCCAGAAGCTCCGGGACAACTGAAGCTTTCTTT
>TRBJ2-1|-|TRBV4-1|-
CASSQDRSSFNEQFF
TGCGCCAGCAGCCAAGACAGGTCCAGTTTTAATGAGCAGTTCTTC
>TRBJ1-1|-|TRBV18|-
CASSPSARTMNTEAFF
TGTGCCAGCTCACCTTCAGCCCGCACTATGAACACTGAAGCTTTCTTT
>TRBJ2-3|-|TRBV3-1/TRBV3-2|TRBD2
CASSPFREGYTDTQYF
TGTGCCAGCAGCCCATTCCGGGAGGGTTACACAGATACGCAGTATTTT
>TRBJ2-7|once|TRBV14|TRBD1
CASSPKGVRDSSYEQYF
TGTGCCAGCAGCCCAAAAGGGGTTAGGGACAGCTCCTACGAGCAGTACTTC
>TRBJ1-2|-|TRBV5-6|-
CASSLRGSGSYGYTF
TGTGCCAGCAGCTTGAGGGGGTCAGGGAGCTATGGCTACACCTTC
>TRBJ2-5|once|TRBV4-2|TRBD2
CASSHSSPRGKETQYF
TGTGCCAGCAGCCATTCTTCTCCGCGGGGGAAAGAGACCCAGTACTTC
>TRBJ1-6|-|TRBV14|-
CASSLRTDSPLHF
TGTGCCAGCAGCCTCCGGACAGATTCACCCCTCCACTTT
>TRBJ2-5|-|TRBV28|TRBD1
CASSVPGTGRAETQYF
TGTGCCAGCAGTGTCCCGGGGACAGGGAGGGCAGAGACCCAGTACTTC
>TRBJ1-5|once|TRBV30|-
CAWRSRANQPQHF
TGTGCCTGGAGGTCGAGGGCCAATCAGCCCCAGCATTTT
>TRBJ2-5|few|TRBV18|-
CASSRIQGQETQYF
TGTGCCAGCTCCAGAATACAGGGTCAAGAGACCCAGTACTTC
>TRBJ1-5|few|TRBV2|TRBD1
CASSMDRAEQPQHF
TGTGCCAGCAGTATGGACAGGGCAGAGCAGCCCCAGCATTTT
>TRBJ2-3|-|TRBV5-4|-
CATNAGLGTDTQYF
TGTGCTACCAACGCGGGTTTGGGCACAGATACGCAGTATTTT
>TRBJ1-1|-|TRBV9|TRBD1
CASSPKIGTGGWGTEAFF
TGTGCCAGCAGCCCAAAAATAGGGACAGGGGGCTGGGGAACTGAAGCTTTCTTT
>TRBJ2-1|few|TRBV5-5|-
CASSLAWAGSSYNEQFF
TGTGCCAGCAGCTTGGCGTGGGCGGGAAGCTCCTACAATGAGCAGTTCTTC
>TRBJ1-2|-|TRBV19|-
CASSLGGDYGYTF
TGTGCCAGTAGTCTCGGGGGGGACTATGGCTACACCTTC
>TRBJ2-5|-|TRBV11-2|-
CASSLAVRETQYF
TGTGCCAGCAGCTTAGCGGTTCGAGAGACCCAGTACTTC
>TRBJ1-2|-|TRBV6-5|-
CASFSQGGYTF
TGTGCCAGCTTCAGCCAGGGTGGCTACACCTTC
>TRBJ1-2|-|TRBV7-8|-
CASSLVAGGAYGYTF
TGTGCCAGCAGCTTAGTCGCAGGAGGGGCCTATGGCTACACCTTC
>TRBJ2-2|-|TRBV13|TRBD1
CASSLPTGSNTGELFF
TGTGCCAGCAGCCTGCCGACAGGGTCGAACACCGGGGAGCTGTTTTTT
>TRBJ2-1|-|TRBV9|TRBD2
CASSVASGIGNEQFF
TGTGCCAGCAGCGTAGCGAGCGGGATAGGAAATGAGCAGTTCTTC
>TRBJ2-3|once|TRBV13|-
CASSPDWPTSTDTQYF
TGTGCCAGCAGCCCTGACTGGCCAACTAGCACAGATACGCAGTATTTT
>TRBJ2-1|-|TRBV6-5|-
CASSRGNEQFF
TGTGCCAGCAGCAGGGGCAATGAGCAGTTCTTC
>TRBJ2-2|-|TRBV30|TRBD1
CAWSVGTGMTGELFF
TGTGCCTGGAGTGTGGGGACAGGGATGACCGGGGAGCTGTTTTTT
>TRBJ1-2|-|TRBV28|-
CASSQTLGGGVGYTF
TGTGCCAGCAGCCAAACCTTAGGCGGGGGCGTTGGCTACACCTTC
>TRBJ2-7|-|TRBV5-1|-
CASSSSGDPYEQYF
TGCGCCAGCAGCTCCTCGGGGGACCCCTACGAGCAGTACTTC
>TRBJ2-3|-|TRBV6-5|TRBD2
CASSLLAGGPDTQYF
TGTGCCAGCAGTTTACTAGCGGGGGGGCCGGATACGCAGTATTTT
>TRBJ2-5|-|TRBV18|-
CASSAGLQETQYF
TGTGCCAGCTCAGCAGGGTTGCAAGAGACCCAGTACTTC
>TRBJ1-2|-|TRBV30|-
CAWRVEAPSYGYTF
TGTGCCTGGAGGGTAGAGGCCCCGAGCTATGGCTACACCTTC
>TRBJ1-3|few|TRBV5-1|-
CASSSSTLGNTIYF
TGCGCCAGCAGCTCATCCACTCTGGGAAACACCATATATTTT
>TRBJ1-5|-|TRBV30|-
CAWSVWGDYSNQPQHF
TGTGCCTGGAGTGTATGGGGGGACTATAGCAATCAGCCCCAGCATTTT
>TRBJ2-1|-|TRBV7-2|TRBD2
CASSGTSGGRNEQFF
TGTGCCAGCAGCGGGACTAGCGGGGGCCGGAATGAGCAGTTCTTC
>TRBJ1-5|-|TRBV27|-
CASSWGGNQPQHF
TGTGCCTCTTCCTGGGGAGGCAATCAGCCCCAGCATTTT
>TRBJ1-4|-|TRBV21-1|-
CASSSYRGETDEKLFF
TGTGCCAGCAGCAGCTACAGGGGGGAGACGGATGAAAAACTGTTTTTT
>TRBJ2-1|-|TRBV19|TRBD2
CASSTGLAVYNEQFF
TGTGCCAGTAGTACCGGACTAGCGGTGTACAATGAGCAGTTCTTC
>TRBJ1-1|-|TRBV12-5|-
CASGTPRGNTEAFF
TGTGCTAGTGGTACCCCCAGGGGTAACACTGAAGCTTTCTTT
>TRBJ1-6|-|TRBV19|-
CASSPAGSHSPLHF
TGTGCCAGTAGCCCGGCAGGCTCACACTCACCCCTCCACTTT
>TRBJ1-2|-|TRBV27|-
CASSLKPGRPWGYTF
TGTGCCAGCAGTCTAAAACCGGGTCGACCCTGGGGCTACACCTTC